Included here is one TCR beta chain sequence, with context. The clone's antigen remains unknown. No clone much larger than this one lies a single base away; base qualities are absent. Libraries were prepared through the immunoSEQ multiplex PCR assay. The multiplex PCR relied on a mix of 60 forward primers for TCR Vbeta segments and 13 reverse primers for TCR Jbeta segments. The CDR3 region of rearranged TCR beta genes was amplified from genomic DNA by a multiplex PCR assay. The amplified TCR beta libraries were sequenced on the Illumina HiSeq System as 87-base-pair reads. Per the source publication's procedure: A later analysis counted tens of millions of unique TCR beta chains across the 650 to 700 repertoires, and roughly 11 million of these chains were shared by at least two donors. Raw reads were error-corrected and collapsed into unique sequences with a nearest-neighbor algorithm that merged closely related sequences to remove PCR and sequencing errors. Alignment of CDR3 sequences to IMGT reference sequences was used to assign V, D and J gene segments. Each retained sequence needed at least a six-nucleotide match to both a V gene segment and a J gene segment. Rearrangements were called productive when the CDR3 lacked stop codons and stayed in frame with V and J; all others were non-productive. CDR3 was defined by IMGT convention, running from the second conserved V-encoded cysteine to the conserved J-encoded phenylalanine. In an earlier analysis of 500 to 650 of the donors, sequences lacking an unambiguous match to a single V gene segment were excluded. An earlier analysis of 587 of the donors classified V segments as functional when productive rearrangements were above 56.7% and as segregating when the standard deviation between donors was above 5%. A statistical classification framework was built to diagnose cytomegalovirus status from the catalog of TCR beta chain sequences. V and J gene assignment, in a later analysis, came from comparing TCR nucleotide sequences with IMGT/GENE-DB human TR gene sequences. Using the TCRdist pipeline, a later analysis assigned CDR3 sequences along with most-parsimonious VDJ recombination scenarios. A later analysis defined each TCR beta chain by its CDR3 amino acid sequence plus V-gene family, and excluded reads lacking a unique V-gene family. In a later analysis, approximately 640 highly shared, low-generation-probability nucleotide sequences were removed to address suspected cross-contamination and a sequencing artifact. For each public chain, a later analysis derived a clonal expansion index from normalized ranks of inferred template counts within each repertoire. In a later analysis, generation probabilities were computed with a VDJ recombination model fitted to out-of-frame rearrangements, and the resulting probabilities were checked against IGoR. In a later analysis, TCR-TCR, TCR-HLA and TCR-CMV co-occurrence was scored with hypergeometric tests, and a repertoire-size bias correction was applied to TCR pairs. False discovery rates were estimated in a later analysis by permuting HLA or CMV assignments 20 times. In a later analysis, co-occurring TCRs were grouped with DBSCAN, and TCRdist sequence similarity was added when clustering was performed within HLA-allele-positive subsets. Repertoires with fewer than 30,000 or more than 120,000 public chains were left out of co-occurrence clustering, as were a handful of repertoires with anomalous nucleotide sharing. The source is immuneACCESS, and TCRdb retained only in-frame sequences with V and J called. Part of the clones is not carried over; for the studies checked, unresolved V genes explain less than half of this, and the remainder is unexplained. V, J and clone size reflect that table, while D and trimming were determined from the DNA. The sample has 70,000 to 80,000 clones on record, 82% of them singletons. The ten top clones hold under 2.5% of the sample.

The cohort was made up of 666 healthy bone marrow donors. At the time of sampling, all cohort members were nominally healthy, though unrecorded immune exposures were likely present. The donor tested CMV seronegative and was one of the 352 seronegative cohort members. Each donor provided a peripheral blood sample, and peripheral blood mononuclear cells were used for TCR beta sequencing. The Qiagen DNeasy Blood Extraction Kit was used to extract genomic DNA from the blood cell samples. This sample is part of a study of cytomegalovirus exposure and HLA in healthy donors (dated by TCRdb to the late 2010s). Describing the broader study: An earlier analysis of some 600 of the donors reported approximately 280 Gb of sequence data and around 100 million unique TCR beta sequences obtained from approximately 180 million T cells. Typing coverage differed by locus: A, B, C, DRB1 and DQB1 were typed in roughly 620-630 donors, DQA1 in around 500, DPA1 in approximately 610, and DPB1 in just under 490. The study profiled the T cell repertoires of hundreds of subjects by immunosequencing and related them to cytomegalovirus serostatus. To predict cytomegalovirus infection status, the study combined high-throughput TCR immunosequencing, statistical association of individual TCRs with disease status, and machine learning. Every repertoire in the discovery cohort had been generated on one and the same sequencing platform. Rather than using new phenotypic data, the later analysis identified candidate immune exposures from TCR beta sequences and from how often those sequences occurred across donors. Besides the first cohort of approximately 710 subjects, a separate validation cohort made up of about 120 different subjects was used. Donor age, sex, ethnicity and CMV serostatus were compiled together with the repertoire data. About 310 gigabases of sequencing data and tens of millions of unique TCR sequences were included in an early release covering 500 to 750 HLA-typed donors. A later analysis re-analyzed previously published TCR beta repertoires from 666 donors and added high-resolution HLA genotyping to study TCR occurrence patterns. A few DR-DQ haplotypes were treated as single units for association and clustering because of strong linkage in the cohort. In an earlier analysis of about 590 of the donors, high-throughput TCR beta sequencing was used to judge whether each TCR beta V gene segment behaved as functional or pseudogenic. The genetic ancestry cluster associated with self-reported Caucasian donors included roughly 84% of the approximately 400 genotyped donors. A later genetic analysis took genome-wide SNP genotypes for about 65% of the roughly 670 donors and used that subset as a discovery cohort. Class I and class II HLA loci were covered by the typing at four-digit resolution. The study was designed to test whether signatures of past pathogen exposure could be identified by cataloging public T cell receptors. Across some 400 genotyped donors of the cohort, an average of approximately 240,000 unique TCR beta nucleotide sequences per donor were sequenced, and roughly a sixth of those sequences were non-productive. Points the paper makes about the study in general: Three of the identified cytomegalovirus-associated TCR beta chains were confirmed in vitro to be specific for cytomegalovirus antigens. The study listed 150 to 200 TCR beta chains as associated with cytomegalovirus. Assigning TCR associations to individual alleles was difficult when HLA alleles, especially DR and DQ, strongly co-occurred. HLA typing was unavailable for some donors at each locus, so association tests used only the typed subset. Cytomegalovirus status was reported to be diagnosed by the classifier with high specificity and sensitivity in both the original and validation cohorts. According to a later genetic analysis, donors in an Asian-associated ancestry cluster had fewer N-insertions in productive TCRs than the approximately 650-donor mean. Across donors, most TCR sequences were observed very rarely, whereas some public TCRs were present in many individuals. Specific HLA alleles were associated with over 15,000 TCR beta sequences at a false discovery rate of 0.05 in a later analysis. A cluster of highly shared sequence variants was judged likely to represent a technical artifact of the sequencing pipeline. According to a later analysis, parvovirus B19, influenza, CMV and Epstein-Barr virus appeared linked to several top co-occurrence clusters. A further reported finding was that TCR beta sequences accurately predicted the HLA-A and HLA-B alleles for most subjects in the first cohort. This cohort had only TCR beta chains sequenced, and the lack of alpha or paired-chain data limited which features could be detected. Compared with equally common non-associated chains, HLA-associated TCR beta chains in a later analysis were more clonally expanded and had lower generation probabilities. V-gene and J-gene trimming of TCR beta chains was associated with a missense DCLRE1C variant in a later genetic analysis, and the association was replicated in an independent cohort. The authors suggested that the approach could potentially be generalized to other disease states and immunological phenotypes. About 17 rarely observed V segments, including chromosome 9 orphons, were excluded from the earlier analysis of several hundred of the donors because counts were too low. Some IMGT-functional V segments, including TRBV6-2 and TRBV6-3, could not be distinguished by the 87-base-pair reads and were therefore excluded. Most CMV-associated TCR beta chains appeared to be HLA-restricted in a later analysis, and the HLA associations seemed to be driven largely by CMV exposure. Linkage disequilibrium might explain the correlated functional status among segregating V segments, but an unknown experimental factor could not be ruled out. According to a later analysis, TCR association rates differed among HLA loci, with DRB1 alleles showing the most associated TCRs and HLA-C alleles showing the fewest. The only immune exposure information available for the cohort was CMV serostatus. Sequencing depth was assumed to be roughly uniform across donors in the presence/absence analyses, though that assumption may not hold. Broadly in line with IMGT annotations, most TCR beta V segments showed up in productive rearrangements about 90% or about 30% of the time in an earlier analysis of several hundred of the donors.

As encoded in the germline V gene, CDR1 is SGHRS while CDR2 is YFSETQ. V is shortened by 0 bases, J by 3 bases, and the region joining them spans 15 bases. Inclusive of the bounding cysteine and phenylalanine, the CDR3 is 16 residues long. Only the CDR3 DNA is retained, 48 bases long and in frame from the first base. The sequence derives from a man aged 18 to 30 in good health and CMV-seronegative. The sample was PBMCs. This chain is built from TRBV5-1 and TRBJ1-1; a tentative D call is TRBD1 (6 bases match). The CDR3 loop reads CASSLVQGGGDTEAFF. The nucleotide sequence is TGCGCCAGCAGCTTGGTTCAGGGAGGGGGGGACACTGAAGCTTTCTTT.